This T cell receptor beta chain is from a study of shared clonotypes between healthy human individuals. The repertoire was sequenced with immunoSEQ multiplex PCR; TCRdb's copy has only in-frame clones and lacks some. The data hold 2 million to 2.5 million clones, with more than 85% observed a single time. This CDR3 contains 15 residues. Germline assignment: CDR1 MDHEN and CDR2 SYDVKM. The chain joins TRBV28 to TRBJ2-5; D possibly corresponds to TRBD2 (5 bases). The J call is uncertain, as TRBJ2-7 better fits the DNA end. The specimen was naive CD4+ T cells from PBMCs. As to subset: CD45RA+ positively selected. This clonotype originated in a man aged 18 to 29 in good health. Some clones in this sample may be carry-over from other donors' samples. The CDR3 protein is CASSLGVSNSYEQYF. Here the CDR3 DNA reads TGTGCCAGCAGTTTGGGAGTCTCGAACTCCTACGAGCAGTACTTC.